This is a list of T cell receptor beta chains from one sample in a study of blood T cell repertoires in COVID-19. Only in-frame clones appear in the TCRdb table, and some are missing; sequencing was by immunoSEQ multiplex PCR. The top ten clones hold about 2.3% of a sample with 130,000 to 150,000 clones, 88% of them seen once. The sequenced sample was peripheral blood. Source of these receptors: a human donor in a cohort sampled during active COVID-19. Each CDR3 is given with its conserved first and last residue. The D gene is left open where the match is weak. Clone sizes are given selectively: once, few, many, or a class where the clone is expanded.

clone_size,v_call,j_call,d_call,cdr3_aa,cdr3_nt
NA,TRBV19,TRBJ1-2,NA,CASSMQGGGRYGYTF,TGTGCCAGTAGTATGCAGGGAGGAGGGCGCTATGGCTACACCTTC
once,TRBV7-9,TRBJ1-1,NA,CASSSYMGGTEAFF,TGTGCCAGCAGCTCCTACATGGGAGGTACTGAAGCTTTCTTT
NA,TRBV28,TRBJ2-7,NA,CASSLFALSAGRRGYEQYF,TGTGCCAGCAGTTTATTCGCCCTCAGCGCTGGCAGGCGGGGCTACGAGCAGTACTTC
few,TRBV18,TRBJ1-2,TRBD1,CASSPFTGQGNYGYTF,TGTGCCAGCTCACCCTTCACAGGACAGGGAAACTATGGCTACACCTTC
NA,TRBV15,TRBJ2-3,NA,CATSRVPGISSTDTQYF,TGTGCCACCAGCAGAGTCCCCGGGATATCTAGCACAGATACGCAGTATTTT
NA,TRBV3-1/TRBV3-2,TRBJ2-7,NA,CASSSRRGEQYF,TGTGCCAGCAGCTCAAGGCGGGGAGAGCAGTACTTC
NA,TRBV24-1,TRBJ2-3,NA,CATSQGGPDTQYF,TGTGCCACCAGTCAGGGGGGCCCGGATACGCAGTATTTT
NA,TRBV4-3,TRBJ1-1,TRBD1,CASSKGGFNTEAFF,TGCGCCAGCAGCAAAGGGGGCTTCAACACTGAAGCTTTCTTT
NA,TRBV15,TRBJ2-5,NA,CATSRDRAPETQYF,TGTGCCACCAGCAGAGATCGAGCACCGGAGACCCAGTACTTC
NA,TRBV13,TRBJ2-5,NA,CASSLVTGETQYF,TGTGCCAGCAGCTTAGTAACGGGGGAGACCCAGTACTTC
NA,TRBV5-1,TRBJ2-5,TRBD2,CASSSWTSGGLEETQYF,TGCGCCAGCAGCTCCTGGACTAGCGGGGGGTTAGAGGAGACCCAGTACTTC
NA,TRBV28,TRBJ2-7,TRBD1,CASRGTALYEQYF,TGTGCCAGCAGGGGGACAGCCCTATACGAGCAGTACTTC
NA,TRBV7-8,TRBJ2-7,TRBD2,CASSSSGRGYEQYF,TGTGCCAGCAGCTCTAGCGGGAGGGGGTACGAGCAGTACTTC
NA,TRBV6-2/TRBV6-3,TRBJ2-1,TRBD2,CASSRAYGRDNEQFF,TGTGCCAGCAGTCGGGCTTATGGGAGGGATAATGAGCAGTTCTTC
NA,TRBV18,TRBJ1-5,NA,CASSPRAGEQPQHF,TGTGCCAGCTCACCAAGGGCAGGGGAACAGCCCCAGCATTTT
NA,TRBV19,TRBJ2-1,TRBD2,CASTSGGSHNEQFF,TGTGCCAGTACCAGCGGGGGCTCTCACAATGAGCAGTTCTTC
NA,TRBV19,TRBJ2-2,NA,CASTPGKFENTGELFF,TGTGCCAGTACTCCGGGAAAGTTCGAGAACACCGGGGAGCTGTTTTTT
NA,TRBV2,TRBJ2-1,NA,CASSERAASYNEQFF,TGTGCCAGCAGTGAGCGGGCAGCTTCCTACAATGAGCAGTTCTTC
NA,TRBV28,TRBJ2-4,TRBD2,CASSLWSGGANIQYF,TGTGCCAGCAGTTTATGGTCGGGGGGGGCGAACATTCAGTACTTC
NA,TRBV7-2,TRBJ2-7,NA,CASSLDREDEQYF,TGTGCCAGCAGCCTCGACAGGGAGGACGAGCAGTACTTC